The clone carrying this T cell receptor (beta chain) was counted ten times or more. Its cognate antigen is unknown. V was pared by 0 bases and J by 7 bases, with 6 bases of the junction left unmatched. CDR3 length: 14 residues. This sample stems from a study of regulatory T cells in long-lasting Graves disease. Whole-study results and caveats: Persistent disease samples used TRBV28, TRBJ1-2 and TRBJ2-5 preferentially.

Library construction for TCR beta used iRepertoire HTBI primers and Arm-PCR of CDR3 regions. In the source study's methods: Identification across samples found some 60 TRBV and around 15 TRBJ segments. TCRdb reprocessed the multiplex PCR reads with MiXCR, giving one entry per CDR3 protein. These V and J calls derive from TCRdb rather than the authors' analysis. In the table there are hundreds of thousands of distinct CDR3 sequences, 20% to 25% of which are singletons. Time point: persistent/refractory GD, antithyroid drugs over 5 years with positive TRAb. TCR sequences were obtained from RNA taken from PBMCs. EDTA tubes held roughly 9.2 milliliters of peripheral blood from each patient.

J is TRBJ2-7 and V is TRBV12-3 or TRBV12-4, with 7 bases matching TRBD2. Sequences were derived from peripheral blood mononuclear cells (PBMCs), sampled when the disease was refractory, from a patient treated with antithyroid drugs. This clonotype was sampled from a female donor with Graves disease. The CDR3 here is CASSLAGLVSEQYF. CDR3 bases: TGTGCCAGCAGTTTAGCCGGACTAGTTTCGGAGCAGTACTTC.